One sample yielded the 10 T cell receptor beta chains listed below, sequenced in a study of cytotoxic CD8 clonotypes in ibrutinib-treated CLL. The protocol was immunoSEQ multiplex PCR, while the TCRdb copy is restricted to in-frame clones and leaves out a portion. Here the sample spans about 140,000 clones, more than 70% being singletons. Source: PBMCs, taken after 36 months of ibrutinib treatment. Receptors originate from a human donor with chronic lymphocytic leukemia.

Note on this clone: Other DNA sequences in this specimen translate into the identical CDR3. The gene calls are TRBV30 and TRBJ2-1, with 13 positions matching TRBD2. V was clipped by 0 bases and J by 3 bases; unmatched bases: 2. From germline, CDR1 is GTSNPN and CDR2 SVGIG (reference sequence). The CDR3 consists of 16 residues. The CDR3 DNA is TGTGCCTGGAGTGTAAGGACTAGCGGGAGCTACAATGAGCAGTTCTTC. Residues: CAWSVRTSGSYNEQFF.

This sequence joins TRBV27 and TRBJ1-1, with D possibly matching TRBD1 (5 bases). The CDR3 has 16 amino acids. V lost 7 bases to trimming and J lost 0 bases, with 18 bases between them. Germline CDR1 reads MNHEY; CDR2 reads SMNVEV (reference sequence). CDR3 sequence (DNA): TGTGCCAGCACCTCAAGCGGGACTCACATGAACACTGAAGCTTTCTTT. It encodes CASTSSGTHMNTEAFF.

The rearrangement uses TRBV5-1 and TRBJ1-4; D not certain. This CDR3 region has 13 residues. V was pared by 0 bases and J by 8 bases, with 8 bases between. CDR1 is SGHRS and CDR2 is YFSETQ in the germline V gene. In nucleotides, the CDR3 is TGCGCCAGCAGCTTGGTGCCAGGAGAAAAACTGTTTTTT. Its translation is CASSLVPGEKLFF.

The chain links TRBV2 to TRBJ2-3; 7 nucleotides align to TRBD2. The CDR3 sequence is 15 residues long. CDR1 and CDR2 from the germline V gene are SNHLY and FYNNEI. J gave up 1 base and V 3 bases, and 4 bases lay outside the gene matches. CDR3 bases: TGTGCCAGCAGTGATGGCGGGGGTCGCACAGATACGCAGTATTTT. Its protein product is CASSDGGGRTDTQYF.

Worth noting for this clone: One junction end does not reproduce the germline sequence, and a read error may be involved. V and J are TRBV19 and TRBJ1-5; D is possibly TRBD1 (5 bases). The CDR3 has 14 amino acids. Per germline, CDR1 LNHDA and CDR2 SQIVND (reference sequence). The CDR3 DNA follows: TGTGCCAGTAGTTCGGGGACTTTTAATCAGTCCCAGCATTTT. Amino acids: CASSSGTFNQSQHF.

This chain uses TRBV29-1 with TRBJ1-5; D perhaps matches TRBD1 (6 bases). V was clipped by 6 bases and J by 3 bases, with 12 bases between them. The germline gives CDR1 SQVTM, CDR2 ANQGSEA. This CDR3 region has 13 residues. CDR3 amino acids: CSVGRDTNQPQHF. For the CDR3, the DNA is TGCAGCGTCGGCAGGGACACCAATCAGCCCCAGCATTTT.

V and J are TRBV5-4 and TRBJ1-6; 7 bases match TRBD1. The CDR3 runs 16 residues. Germline loops: CDR1 SGHNT, CDR2 YYREEE (reference sequence). V shed 4 bases, J shed 7 bases, and the junction held 11 bases outside the gene matches. CDR3 residues: CASSSQWTGWNSPLHF. In nucleotides, the CDR3 is TGTGCCAGCAGCAGCCAGTGGACAGGATGGAATTCACCCCTCCACTTT. Full variable domain (missing parts from reference TRBV5-4 and TRBJ1-6): ETGVTQSPTHLIKTRGQQVTLRCSSQSGHNTVSWYQQALGQGPQFIFQYYREEENGRGNFPPRFSGLQFPNYSSELNVNALELDDSALYLCASSSQWTGWNSPLHFGNGTRLTVT.

The genes are TRBV27 and TRBJ2-2; possible D gene TRBD1, 6 bases. CDR1 is MNHEY, CDR2 SMNVEV, per germline (reference sequence). V gave up 5 bases and J gave up 7 bases, with 11 bases separating them. CDR3 size: 13 residues. The CDR3: CASSPWTDGELFF. For the CDR3, the DNA is TGTGCCAGCAGTCCCTGGACAGACGGGGAGCTGTTTTTT.

The chain uses TRBV11-2 and TRBJ1-1; D is uncertain. Germline loops: CDR1 SGHAT, CDR2 FQNNGV. The CDR3 runs to 13 residues. The germline V and J ends were trimmed by 0 bases and 14 bases, with 16 bases remaining between them. The CDR3 DNA follows: TGTGCCAGCAGCTTAGATCTCCAGTCCCCGGCGTTCTTT. This gives the protein CASSLDLQSPAFF.

The genes are TRBV6-6 and TRBJ2-7, with D hard to call. The CDR3 length is 14 residues. Per germline, CDR1 MNHNY and CDR2 SVGAGI (reference sequence). Trimming cost V 3 bases and J 0 bases, with 9 bases left between them. CDR3 residues: CASSYWRNSYEQYF. The CDR3 DNA is TGTGCCAGCAGTTATTGGCGGAACTCCTACGAGCAGTACTTC.